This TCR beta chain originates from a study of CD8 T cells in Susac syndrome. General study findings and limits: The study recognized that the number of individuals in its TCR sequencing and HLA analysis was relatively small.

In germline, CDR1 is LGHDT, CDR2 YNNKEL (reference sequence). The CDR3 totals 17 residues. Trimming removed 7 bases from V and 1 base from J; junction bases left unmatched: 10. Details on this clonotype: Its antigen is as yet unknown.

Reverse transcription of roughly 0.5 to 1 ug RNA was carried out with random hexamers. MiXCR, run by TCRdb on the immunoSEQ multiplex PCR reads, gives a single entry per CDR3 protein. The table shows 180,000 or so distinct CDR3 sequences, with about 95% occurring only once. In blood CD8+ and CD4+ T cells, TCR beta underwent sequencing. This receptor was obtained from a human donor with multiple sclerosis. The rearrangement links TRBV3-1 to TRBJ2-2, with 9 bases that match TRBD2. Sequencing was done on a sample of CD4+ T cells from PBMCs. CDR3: CASTLAGGTENTGELFF. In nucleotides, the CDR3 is TGTGCCAGCACCCTGGCGGGAGGGACGGAGAACACCGGGGAGCTGTTTTTT.